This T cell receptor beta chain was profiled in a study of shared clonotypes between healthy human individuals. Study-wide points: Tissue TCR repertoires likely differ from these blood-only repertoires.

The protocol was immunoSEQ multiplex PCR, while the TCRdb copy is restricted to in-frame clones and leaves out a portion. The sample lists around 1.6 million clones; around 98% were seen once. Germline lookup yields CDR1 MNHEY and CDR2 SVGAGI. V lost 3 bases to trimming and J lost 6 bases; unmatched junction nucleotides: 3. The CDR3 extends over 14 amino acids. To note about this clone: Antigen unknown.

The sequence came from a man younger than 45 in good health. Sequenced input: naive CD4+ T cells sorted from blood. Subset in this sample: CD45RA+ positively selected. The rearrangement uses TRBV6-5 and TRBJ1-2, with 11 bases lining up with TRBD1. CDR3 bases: TGTGCCAGCAGTTATCGGGACAGGGGGGATGGCTACACCTTC. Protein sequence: CASSYRDRGDGYTF.